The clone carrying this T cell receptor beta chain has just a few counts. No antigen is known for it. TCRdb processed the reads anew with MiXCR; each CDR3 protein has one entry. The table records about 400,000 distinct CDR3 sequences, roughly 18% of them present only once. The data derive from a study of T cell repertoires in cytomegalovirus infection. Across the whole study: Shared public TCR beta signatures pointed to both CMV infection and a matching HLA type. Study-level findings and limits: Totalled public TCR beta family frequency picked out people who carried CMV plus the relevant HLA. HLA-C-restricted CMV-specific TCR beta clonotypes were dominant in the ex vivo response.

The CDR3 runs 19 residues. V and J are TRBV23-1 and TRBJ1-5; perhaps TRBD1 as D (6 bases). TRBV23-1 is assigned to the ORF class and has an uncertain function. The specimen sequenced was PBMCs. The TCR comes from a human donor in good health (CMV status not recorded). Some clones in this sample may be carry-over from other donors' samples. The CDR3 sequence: CATPTFTGTWDPRNQPQHF. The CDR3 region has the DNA TGCGCTACCCCCACTTTCACCGGGACATGGGATCCACGGAATCAGCCCCAGCATTTT.